This T cell receptor beta chain was found in a study of T-cell reconstitution after alpha-beta-depleted transplantation in children. This CDR3 spans 16 amino acids. The germline gives CDR1 SGHRS, CDR2 YFSETQ. The germline V and J ends were trimmed by 2 bases and 2 bases, with 14 bases remaining between them. The sample holds many counts of this clonotype. TCRbeta library construction was performed incorporating unique molecular identifiers. Via MiXCR, TCRdb re-called the PCR reads, giving one row per CDR3 protein. This sample has roughly 100,000 distinct CDR3 sequences; 7% to 9% occur once, and the top ten carry approximately 7.2%.

This chain links TRBV5-1 with TRBJ2-1; D gene unclear. Sequences were derived from PBMCs from the stem cell graft donor, sampled from the stem cell graft. The clonotype comes from a human donor who donated a stem cell graft to a child with congenital amegakaryocytic thrombocytopenia. CDR3 sequence reads: CASSFAWDLPYNEQFF. The CDR3 nucleotides are TGCGCCAGCAGCTTTGCGTGGGATCTTCCCTACAATGAGCAGTTCTTC.